The present T cell receptor beta chain was sequenced within a study of T cells in localized non-small cell lung cancer. Study-wide results and caveats: Adjacent lung tissue had a median about 58 of the top 100 clones found in the tumor. Uninvolved adjacent lung had the highest recorded T cell clonality, with tumor below it.

Remarks on this clone: As yet, its antigen is unknown.

V was shortened by 5 bases and J by 4 bases, with 13 bases between the two germline ends. The CDR3 length is 15 residues. CDR1 SGHDT and CDR2 YYEEEE come from the germline V gene. Assay: immunoSEQ multiplex PCR; the TCRdb copy retains only in-frame clones and omits some. Of under 150,000 clones listed, around 89% are singletons. Sequencing was performed on peripheral blood, taken before any cancer treatment. The chain employs TRBV5-6 and TRBJ2-6; D possibly corresponds to TRBD2 (5 bases). The receptor's source is a female donor over 55 with stage I lung adenocarcinoma. Written as DNA, the CDR3 is TGTGCCAGCAGTCTCGAGGAGGCCGGGGCCAACGTCCTGACTTTC. It specifies CASSLEEAGANVLTF.